The rows below give T cell receptor beta chains drawn from one sample of a study of blood T cell repertoires in COVID-19. Sequencing was performed with immunoSEQ multiplex PCR; in TCRdb, only in-frame clones are kept and a portion is missing. The sample holds roughly 220,000 clones, roughly 85% seen once. Sequenced input: PBMCs or T cells enriched from blood (not recorded which). The receptors shown here come from a woman aged 40 to 50 with acute COVID-19. CDR3s include the opening cysteine and the closing phenylalanine or tryptophan. The D gene is left open where the match is weak. The size entry is marked missing in some rows and otherwise reads once, few, many or a size class.

V	D	J	size	CDR3	DNA
TRBV9	.	TRBJ2-3	few	CASSVGHGQGGDTQYF	TGTGCCAGCAGCGTAGGACATGGCCAGGGAGGAGATACGCAGTATTTT
TRBV3-1/TRBV3-2	TRBD1	TRBJ2-2	.	CASSQESVQGVGELFF	TGTGCCAGCAGCCAAGAGTCGGTACAGGGGGTAGGGGAGCTGTTTTTT
TRBV9	TRBD1	TRBJ1-1	.	CASSVQGVNTEAFF	TGTGCCAGCAGCGTACAGGGGGTGAATACTGAAGCTTTCTTT
TRBV7-2	.	TRBJ1-1	few	CASSTRRGNTEAFF	TGTGCCAGCAGCACAAGAAGGGGAAACACTGAAGCTTTCTTT
TRBV2	TRBD1	TRBJ2-3	.	CASSDFRGLTDTQYF	TGTGCCAGCAGTGATTTCAGGGGGCTAACAGATACGCAGTATTTT
TRBV9	.	TRBJ1-2	.	CASSSGWASNYGYTF	TGTGCCAGCAGCTCCGGCTGGGCTTCTAACTATGGCTACACCTTC
TRBV15	TRBD1	TRBJ1-6	.	CATSLGPLQGDIDSPLHF	TGTGCCACCAGCCTAGGTCCCCTGCAGGGGGATATCGATTCACCCCTCCACTTT
TRBV9	TRBD1	TRBJ1-4	.	CASSVVTGGFEKLFF	TGTGCCAGCAGCGTAGTGACAGGGGGATTTGAAAAACTGTTTTTT
TRBV14	TRBD1	TRBJ1-1	.	CASLGGQGKFTEAFF	TGTGCCAGCCTTGGAGGACAGGGGAAGTTCACTGAAGCTTTCTTT
TRBV6-4	.	TRBJ2-2	.	CASSDVWTLNTGELFF	TGTGCCAGCAGTGACGTTTGGACATTGAACACCGGGGAGCTGTTTTTT
TRBV28	.	TRBJ1-2	.	CASSPGFNYGYTF	TGTGCCAGCAGTCCCGGGTTTAACTATGGCTACACCTTC
TRBV4-3	.	TRBJ1-2	.	CASSQVVGGSGGYTF	TGCGCCAGCAGCCAAGTCGTCGGGGGTAGCGGGGGCTACACCTTC
TRBV7-9	.	TRBJ1-5	once	CASSPDYSNQPQHF	TGTGCCAGCAGCCCTGACTATAGCAATCAGCCCCAGCATTTT
TRBV4-1	.	TRBJ1-1	.	CASSRTGTIGMNTEAFF	TGCGCCAGCAGCCGAACAGGGACCATTGGAATGAACACTGAAGCTTTCTTT
TRBV7-2	TRBD2	TRBJ2-1	.	CASSLGLAGVYNEQFF	TGTGCCAGCAGCTTAGGACTAGCGGGGGTTTACAATGAGCAGTTCTTC
TRBV14	.	TRBJ1-1	.	CASSHRGAGTEAFF	TGTGCCAGCAGCCACCGGGGGGCGGGCACTGAAGCTTTCTTT
TRBV30	TRBD1	TRBJ1-2	once	CAWTPRTGGGYGYTF	TGTGCCTGGACGCCACGAACAGGGGGCGGTTATGGCTACACCTTC
TRBV4-1	TRBD1	TRBJ2-1	.	CASREQGWSYNEQFF	TGCGCCAGCAGGGAACAGGGGTGGTCCTACAATGAGCAGTTCTTC
TRBV7-2	TRBD1	TRBJ1-1	.	CASSYRTGVLNTEAFF	TGTGCCAGCAGCTACCGGACAGGGGTCTTGAACACTGAAGCTTTCTTT
TRBV6-1	TRBD1	TRBJ1-2	.	CASSEAGQGLYGYTF	TGTGCCAGCAGTGAAGCCGGACAGGGGCTTTATGGCTACACCTTC
TRBV4-2	.	TRBJ1-2	.	CASSQESNYGYTF	TGTGCCAGCAGCCAGGAGAGTAACTATGGCTACACCTTC
TRBV18	.	TRBJ2-3	.	CASSPSQGRDTQYF	TGTGCCAGCTCACCGTCGCAGGGTCGGGATACGCAGTATTTT
TRBV6-5	TRBD2	TRBJ2-1	.	CASRLAGANEQFF	TGTGCCAGCCGACTAGCGGGGGCAAATGAGCAGTTCTTC
TRBV24-1	.	TRBJ1-2	.	CATSGKDGQDYGYTF	TGTGCCACCAGTGGCAAGGACGGACAAGACTATGGCTACACCTTC
TRBV5-4	TRBD1	TRBJ1-4	.	CASSTRDRGATNEKLFF	TGTGCCAGCAGCACCCGGGACAGGGGAGCAACTAATGAAAAACTGTTTTTT
TRBV18	TRBD1	TRBJ2-1	.	CASSFRTGSYNEQFF	TGTGCCAGCTCATTTAGGACAGGGTCCTACAATGAGCAGTTCTTC
TRBV5-6	TRBD1	TRBJ1-2	.	CASSWDSDNYGYTF	TGTGCCAGCAGCTGGGACAGCGACAACTATGGCTACACCTTC
TRBV19	.	TRBJ1-4	.	CASSYEGRGNEKLFF	TGTGCCAGTAGTTATGAGGGCAGGGGTAATGAAAAACTGTTTTTT
TRBV19	TRBD1	TRBJ2-5	.	CASSIGRGQKLLETQYF	TGTGCCAGTAGTATAGGAAGGGGACAGAAACTTCTGGAGACCCAGTACTTC
TRBV5-8	.	TRBJ1-2	.	CASSSPTGRLYGYTF	TGTGCCAGCAGCTCACCAACAGGGAGACTGTATGGCTACACCTTC
TRBV7-9	.	TRBJ1-2	.	CASSFSLQGFGYTF	TGTGCCAGCAGCTTCTCCCTTCAGGGTTTTGGCTACACCTTC
TRBV4-2	TRBD1	TRBJ1-1	.	CASSQLTGVNTEAFF	TGTGCCAGCAGCCAACTAACAGGGGTAAACACTGAAGCTTTCTTT
TRBV2	.	TRBJ1-6	.	CASTNGQGFSPLHF	TGTGCCAGCACGAACGGCCAGGGGTTTTCACCCCTCCACTTT
TRBV7-3	TRBD2	TRBJ2-3	once	CASSPTSGGADTQYF	TGTGCCAGCAGCCCGACTAGCGGGGGGGCAGATACGCAGTATTTT
TRBV12-3/TRBV12-4	.	TRBJ1-1	.	CASSVALDTEAFF	TGTGCCAGCAGTGTCGCCTTAGACACTGAAGCTTTCTTT
TRBV15	TRBD1	TRBJ2-7	.	CATSRELGQGSYEQYF	TGTGCCACCAGCAGAGAACTGGGACAGGGATCCTACGAGCAGTACTTC
TRBV6-2/TRBV6-3	.	TRBJ1-1	once	CASSYSTPPRFSSNTEAFF	TGTGCCAGCAGTTACTCGACGCCCCCCCGATTTTCTAGCAACACTGAAGCTTTCTTT
TRBV2	.	TRBJ1-5	.	CASRGQKSNSNQPQHF	TGTGCCAGCAGAGGACAGAAGTCGAATAGCAATCAGCCCCAGCATTTT
TRBV9	.	TRBJ1-2	.	CASSVVPRVDYGYTF	TGTGCCAGCAGCGTAGTTCCCAGGGTGGACTATGGCTACACCTTC
TRBV11-2	.	TRBJ2-5	.	CASSLDPPNTVGETQYF	TGTGCCAGCAGCTTAGATCCACCGAACACCGTCGGGGAGACCCAGTACTTC
TRBV5-1	.	TRBJ2-3	.	CASSLEGVDTQYF	TGCGCCAGCAGCTTGGAGGGGGTGGATACGCAGTATTTT
TRBV11-2	.	TRBJ2-3	few	CASSFRTSTDTQYF	TGTGCCAGCAGCTTTCGGACTAGCACAGATACGCAGTATTTT
TRBV29-1	TRBD1	TRBJ2-1	.	CSVEGGQGPANEQFF	TGCAGCGTTGAAGGGGGACAGGGGCCTGCCAATGAGCAGTTCTTC